This passage covers 11 T cell receptor beta chains from one sample sequenced in a study of cytomegalovirus exposure and HLA in healthy donors. Primers: 60 Vbeta forward and 13 Jbeta reverse. Sequenced by immunoSEQ multiplex PCR; TCRdb stores in-frame clones only, minus some. The sample has over 150,000 clones, 75% to 85% seen once; the top ten hold 3% to 4.5%. Sequencing was done on a sample of PBMCs. The receptors derive from a woman aged 55-70 years in good health and CMV-seropositive.

The chain carries TRBV28 and TRBJ1-5; weak D call: TRBD1 (5 bases). The CDR3 consists of 15 residues. CDR1 MDHEN and CDR2 SYDVKM come from the germline V gene. Trimming removed 3 bases at V and 5 bases at J, with 14 bases between. The CDR3 reads CASSLGGWVHQPQHF. The CDR3 nucleotides read TGTGCCAGCAGTTTGGGGGGGTGGGTTCATCAGCCCCAGCATTTT.

V usage is TRBV27 and J usage is TRBJ1-4; a possible D gene is TRBD1 (6 bases). The CDR3 loop spans 13 amino acids. Germline CDR1 is MNHEY and CDR2 is SMNVEV (reference sequence). V lost 6 bases, J lost 7 bases, and 12 bases lay in between. The CDR3 is CASRRQEFEKLFF. DNA for the CDR3: TGTGCCAGCAGAAGACAGGAGTTTGAAAAACTGTTTTTT.

The gene calls are TRBV7-2 and TRBJ2-2, with D possibly TRBD2 on 6 matching bases. This CDR3 is built from 15 residues. CDR1 is SGHTA, CDR2 FQGNSA, per germline. V was clipped by 2 bases and J by 7 bases, with 14 bases between them. The DNA of the CDR3 is TGTGCCAGCAGCTTACTTGGGGCTAGCGTCGGGGAGCTGTTTTTT. It is translated as CASSLLGASVGELFF.

The CDR3 spells CASSPRDLSSYNEQFF. In DNA, the CDR3 is TGTGCCAGCAGCCCCCGGGATCTAAGCTCCTACAATGAGCAGTTCTTC. The rearrangement joins TRBV5-5 to TRBJ2-1; D might be TRBD2 (5 bases). V was clipped by 4 bases and J by 0 bases, with 14 bases between them. This CDR3 has 16 residues. Germline V gene sequence: CDR1 SGHKS, CDR2 YYEKEE (reference sequence). Using reference TRBV5-5 and TRBJ2-1 for the parts outside the CDR3, the full variable domain is DAGVTQSPTHLIKTRGQQVTLRCSPISGHKSVSWYQQVLGQGPQFIFQYYEKEERGRGNFPDRFSARQFPNYSSELNVNALLLGDSALYLCASSPRDLSSYNEQFFGPGTRLTVL.

This sequence joins TRBV5-4 and TRBJ2-5, with D perhaps matching TRBD2 (7 bases). This CDR3 contains 15 residues. Germline V lookup: CDR1 SGHNT, CDR2 YYREEE (reference sequence). Trimming left V 0 bases short and J 4 bases short, with 13 bases between. In nucleotides, the CDR3 is TGTGCCAGCAGCTTGGGAGGGGGGGGTCGAGAGACCCAGTACTTC. Translated, it gives CASSLGGGGRETQYF.

The genes are TRBV4-2 and TRBJ2-1; D is unresolved. This CDR3 has 15 residues. V shed 0 bases and J shed 1 base, with 7 bases lying between them. CDR1 is LGHNA and CDR2 is YNFKEQ in the germline V gene. The CDR3 spells CASSQELPSYNEQFF. CDR3 nucleotides: TGTGCCAGCAGCCAAGAACTGCCGTCCTACAATGAGCAGTTCTTC.

V gene TRBV5-1 combines with J gene TRBJ1-2, with TRBD1 matching over 7 bases. The V and J ends lost 0 bases and 0 bases, in that order; junction bases with no gene match: 2. Germline CDR1 is SGHRS and CDR2 is YFSETQ. The CDR3 sequence is 15 residues long. Here the CDR3 DNA reads TGCGCCAGCAGCTTGGACAGGGGAGCTAACTATGGCTACACCTTC. Residues: CASSLDRGANYGYTF.

This clone was detected only once. The gene calls are TRBV2 and TRBJ1-1, with a weak D call TRBD1 (6 bases). The V gene lost 5 bases and the J gene lost 3 bases, with 13 bases spanning the gap. The CDR3 runs 14 residues. Germline assignment: CDR1 SNHLY and CDR2 FYNNEI. This CDR3 is CASSLQGLDTEAFF. CDR3 DNA: TGTGCCAGCAGTCTCCAGGGGTTGGACACTGAAGCTTTCTTT. Together with reference TRBV2 and TRBJ1-1, the CDR3 gives the full variable domain: EPEVTQTPSHQVTQMGQEVILRCVPISNHLYFYWYRQILGQKVEFLVSFYNNEISEKSEIFDDQFSVERPDGSNFTLKIRSTKLEDSAMYFCASSLQGLDTEAFFGQGTRLTVV.

This clone was seen a handful of times. This chain links TRBV5-1 with TRBJ1-2; the D gene is possibly TRBD1 (6 bases). Germline CDR1 and CDR2: SGHRS and YFSETQ. The CDR3 spans 17 residues. V was shortened by 0 bases and J by 2 bases, with 17 bases between the two germline ends. CDR3 nucleotides: TGCGCCAGCAGCTTGGGAGCCCTTAGACAGGCGAACTATGGCTACACCTTC. Amino acid sequence: CASSLGALRQANYGYTF.

This clone has a handful of counts. The rearrangement links TRBV4-1 to TRBJ2-1, with a tentative D call TRBD2 (6 bases). The V end lost 1 base, the J end lost 2 bases, and 12 bases lay between the germline ends. The CDR3 has 16 residues. Germline V gene lookup returns CDR1 MGHRA and CDR2 YSYEKL. The CDR3 is CASSQGGARAYNEQFF. CDR3 in DNA: TGCGCCAGCAGCCAAGGCGGGGCGCGAGCCTACAATGAGCAGTTCTTC.

The rearrangement joins TRBV7-9 to TRBJ1-5; no clear D gene. Between the trimmed V and J ends, which lost 3 bases and 5 bases, there was a span of 5 bases. CDR3 length: 12 residues. CDR1 and CDR2 from the germline V gene are SEHNR and FQNEAQ (reference sequence). The CDR3: CASSFEYQPQHF. DNA of the CDR3: TGTGCCAGCAGCTTCGAGTATCAGCCCCAGCATTTT.